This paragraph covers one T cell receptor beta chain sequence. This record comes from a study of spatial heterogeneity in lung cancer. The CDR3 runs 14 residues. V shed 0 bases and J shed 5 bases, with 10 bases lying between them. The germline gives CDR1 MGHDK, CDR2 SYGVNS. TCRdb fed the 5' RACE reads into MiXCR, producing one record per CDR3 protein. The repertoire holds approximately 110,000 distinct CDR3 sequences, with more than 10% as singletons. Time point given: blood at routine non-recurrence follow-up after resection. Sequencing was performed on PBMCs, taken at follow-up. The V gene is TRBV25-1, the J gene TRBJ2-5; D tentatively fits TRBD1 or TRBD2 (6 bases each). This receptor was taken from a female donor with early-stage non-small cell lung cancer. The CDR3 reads CASSEYTGRETQYF. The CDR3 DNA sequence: TGTGCCAGCAGTGAATATACAGGGAGGGAGACCCAGTACTTC.